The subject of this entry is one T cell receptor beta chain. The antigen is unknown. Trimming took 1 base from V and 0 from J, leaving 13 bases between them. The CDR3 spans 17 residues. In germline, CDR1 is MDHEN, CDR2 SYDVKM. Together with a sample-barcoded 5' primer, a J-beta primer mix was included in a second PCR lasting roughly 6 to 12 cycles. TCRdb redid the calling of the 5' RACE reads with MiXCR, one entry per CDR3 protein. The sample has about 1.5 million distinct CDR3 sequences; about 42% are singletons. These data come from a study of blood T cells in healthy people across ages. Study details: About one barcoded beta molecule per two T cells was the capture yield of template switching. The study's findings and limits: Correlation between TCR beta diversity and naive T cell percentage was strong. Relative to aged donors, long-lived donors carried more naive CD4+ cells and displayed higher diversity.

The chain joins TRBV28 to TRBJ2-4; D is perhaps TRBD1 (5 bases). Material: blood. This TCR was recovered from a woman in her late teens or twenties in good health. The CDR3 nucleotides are TGTGCCAGCAGTTTATCGGGTATCAGGGAAGCCAAAAACATTCAGTACTTC. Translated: CASSLSGIREAKNIQYF.